These 17 T cell receptor beta chains came from one sample sequenced in a study of blood T cell repertoires in COVID-19 (dated by TCRdb to about 2020). Library preparation employed the immunoSEQ multiplex PCR assay. TCRdb mirrors the immuneACCESS table, restricted to in-frame sequences. Some clones are absent from its copies; in checked studies, under half trace to an unresolved V gene, and the reason for the others is unknown. This sample holds about 120,000 clones; roughly 80% were observed only once. The ten largest account for about 2.3% of the sample. The sample was peripheral blood. Receptors originate from a man over 45 with acute or convalescent COVID-19.

The chain is built from TRBV29-1 and TRBJ2-1, with a weak D call TRBD2 (6 bases). There are 14 residues in the CDR3. V was cut by 4 bases and J by 0 bases, with 10 bases left in between. CDR1 is SQVTM, CDR2 ANQGSEA, per germline. CDR3 bases: TGCAGCGTTGTAGGGGACTCCTCCTACAATGAGCAGTTCTTC. It yields the protein CSVVGDSSYNEQFF.

The rearrangement links TRBV5-6 to TRBJ1-2; the match to TRBD1 covers 9 bases. Trimming removed 0 bases from V and 6 bases from J; junction bases left unmatched: 3. From germline, CDR1 is SGHDT and CDR2 YYEEEE. CDR3 length: 14 residues. The CDR3 DNA reads as TGTGCCAGCAGCTTGGACAGGGGGCTAGATGGCTACACCTTC. It specifies CASSLDRGLDGYTF.

The V call is TRBV28, the J call TRBJ1-4; maybe TRBD1 (6 bases). The ends were cut back, 6 bases at V and 0 bases at J, with 8 bases in the middle. Germline CDR1 is MDHEN and CDR2 is SYDVKM. CDR3 length: 14 amino acids. CDR3 residues: CASSKGATNEKLFF. In DNA, the CDR3 is TGTGCCAGCAGCAAGGGGGCAACTAATGAAAAACTGTTTTTT.

The chain joins TRBV2 to TRBJ1-5; weak D call: TRBD1 (5 bases). In germline, CDR1 is SNHLY, CDR2 FYNNEI. Trimming shortened V by 2 bases and J by 0 bases, and 8 bases separated the two germline ends. CDR3 size: 15 residues. In nucleotides, the CDR3 is TGTGCCAGCAGTGAAAGGCAGGGTAGCAATCAGCCCCAGCATTTT. Translated: CASSERQGSNQPQHF.

The DNA of the CDR3 is TGTGCCAGCAGCCTCCGGACTGGCACGGGAGATACGCAGTATTTT. Translating it yields CASSLRTGTGDTQYF. The chain uses TRBV3-1 (or the pseudogene TRBV3-2) and TRBJ2-3; possible D gene TRBD2, 5 bases. V was cut by 4 bases and J by 5 bases, with 16 bases left in between. The germline CDR1 and CDR2 sequences are LGHDT and YNNKEL (reference sequence). The CDR3 runs 15 residues.

This clone has just a few counts. The CDR3 coding sequence is TGTGCCAGCAGCTTTTTTCCGGGACAGGGGTTTTATGGCTACACCTTC. Its protein product is CASSFFPGQGFYGYTF. The rearrangement links TRBV6-2 or TRBV6-3 to TRBJ1-2, with 10 bases fitting TRBD1. The CDR3 covers 16 residues. The trim removed 6 bases at V and 5 bases at J, leaving 12 bases unmatched. Germline V gene lookup returns CDR1 MNHEY and CDR2 SVGEGT.

This chain uses TRBV6-5 with TRBJ2-5; a weak D match, TRBD1 (6 bases). Germline V gene lookup returns CDR1 MNHEY and CDR2 SVGAGI. The CDR3 loop spans 14 amino acids. V was clipped by 6 bases and J by 0 bases, with 11 bases between them. The CDR3 DNA reads TGTGCCAGCAGGCCCTGGACAGACCAAGAGACCCAGTACTTC. It yields the protein CASRPWTDQETQYF.

The rearrangement links TRBV5-1 to TRBJ1-1; maybe TRBD1 (5 bases). V shed 1 base and J shed 1 base, with 20 bases lying between them. Germline V gene lookup returns CDR1 SGHRS and CDR2 YFSETQ. The CDR3 runs to 18 residues. The CDR3 DNA follows: TGCGCCAGCAGCTTGTCTCGGGTTGGTGGGGGGTCGAACACTGAAGCTTTCTTT. Translating it yields CASSLSRVGGGSNTEAFF.

The chain combines TRBV6-2 or TRBV6-3 with TRBJ2-7, with D perhaps matching TRBD1 (6 bases). CDR1 MNHEY and CDR2 SVGEGT come from the germline V gene. Deletions cut 2 bases from V and 2 bases from J, with 16 bases between. The CDR3 totals 16 residues. The CDR3 coding sequence is TGTGCCAGCAGTTACGACCGGGACAAACTGGCCTACGAGCAGTACTTC. Translating it yields CASSYDRDKLAYEQYF.

The chain combines TRBV3-1 (or the pseudogene TRBV3-2) with TRBJ2-1, with D possibly TRBD2 on 5 matching bases. CDR1 LGHDT and CDR2 YNNKEL come from the germline V gene (reference sequence). The V gene lost 4 bases and the J gene lost 9 bases, with 13 bases spanning the gap. The CDR3 is 13 residues long. The CDR3 loop reads CASSRLDYPEQFF. The CDR3 nucleotides read TGTGCCAGCAGCCGACTCGACTATCCTGAGCAGTTCTTC.

V is TRBV28 and J is TRBJ2-7, with a tentative D call TRBD1 (6 bases). Germline CDR1 is MDHEN and CDR2 is SYDVKM. V was pared by 2 bases and J by 6 bases, with 14 bases between. The CDR3 is 14 residues long. CDR3 protein: CASSLGQSPLEQYF. The CDR3 DNA is TGTGCCAGCAGTTTAGGACAGTCCCCTCTCGAGCAGTACTTC.

The chain links TRBV19 to TRBJ1-5, with D hard to call. The V gene lost 3 bases and the J gene lost 6 bases, with 12 bases spanning the gap. Germline CDR1 is LNHDA and CDR2 is SQIVND (reference sequence). The CDR3 consists of 14 residues. The chain's CDR3 is CASSIQAAPQPQHF. CDR3 DNA sequence: TGTGCCAGTAGTATTCAGGCAGCTCCTCAGCCCCAGCATTTT.

The gene calls are TRBV24-1 and TRBJ2-1, with 11 bases identical to TRBD1. J lost 10 bases, V lost 4 bases, and 8 bases had no gene match. The CDR3 runs to 15 residues. Germline values: CDR1 KGHDR, CDR2 SFDVKD. CDR3 nucleotide sequence: TGTGCCACCAGTGACCCGGACAGGGGGCTTCAGGAGCAGTTCTTC. Translating it yields CATSDPDRGLQEQFF.

The rearrangement uses TRBV7-8 and TRBJ2-7; 7 bases line up with TRBD1. J gave up 1 base and V 6 bases, and 15 bases lay outside the gene matches. This CDR3 region has 17 residues. CDR1 is SGHVS and CDR2 is FQNEAQ in the germline V gene. The CDR3 loop reads CASRVNLGQGVSYEQYF. CDR3 DNA: TGTGCCAGCAGGGTCAATTTGGGCCAGGGGGTTTCCTACGAGCAGTACTTC. Full variable domain (remainder filled in from reference TRBV7-8 and TRBJ2-7): GAGVSQSPRYKVAKRGQDVALRCDPISGHVSLFWYQQALGQGPEFLTYFQNEAQLDKSGLPSDRFFAERPEGSVSTLKIQRTQQEDSAVYLCASRVNLGQGVSYEQYFGPGTRLTVT.

This sequence joins TRBV19 and TRBJ1-5, with 8 nucleotides matching TRBD1. This CDR3 has 13 amino acids. The V segment lost 8 bases and the J segment 4 bases; nucleotides outside the gene matches: 4. Germline CDR1 and CDR2: LNHDA and SQIVND (reference sequence). The CDR3 sequence is CASGTGVNQPQHF. CDR3 sequence (DNA): TGTGCCAGTGGGACAGGCGTTAATCAGCCCCAGCATTTT.

V usage is TRBV7-9 and J usage is TRBJ2-6; 9 bases match TRBD1. Germline values: CDR1 SEHNR, CDR2 FQNEAQ (reference sequence). The J segment lost 0 bases and the V segment lost 6 bases, leaving 9 bases of the junction unmatched. This CDR3 region has 18 residues. Here the CDR3 reads CASRDPGQGFSGANVLTF. The CDR3 nucleotides read TGTGCCAGCAGGGACCCGGGACAGGGATTCTCTGGGGCCAACGTCCTGACTTTC.

This clone has just one count. V is TRBV10-3 and J is TRBJ1-2; the D gene is possibly TRBD1 (5 bases). Trimming left V 0 bases short and J 3 bases short, with 20 bases between. Germline-derived CDR1 and CDR2 are ENHRY and SYGVKD. The CDR3 is 18 residues long. CDR3 region: CAISESPNLPGQDYGYTF. The CDR3 DNA is TGTGCCATCAGTGAGTCACCCAACCTCCCCGGACAAGACTATGGCTACACCTTC.